The clone carrying this T cell receptor beta chain has just a few counts. Antigen specificity is unknown. Germline loops: CDR1 SGHTA, CDR2 FQGNSA. CDR3 length: 16 amino acids. A second 7 to 11 cycle PCR used barcoded and J-beta primers. Individual samples furnished no less than 2.5 million CDR3-containing paired-end reads apiece. In TCRdb, the 5' RACE reads were re-called with MiXCR into one record per CDR3 protein. The data show fewer than 2,000,000 distinct CDR3 sequences, 39% seen once. The sample is drawn from a study of blood T cells in healthy people across ages. General observations from the study: TCR beta diversity correlated strongly with naive T cell percentage.

Each sample yielded at least 6 million isolated PBMCs. The V call is TRBV7-2, the J call TRBJ2-7; 12 positions agree with TRBD2. The J call is doubtful: the DNA matches TRBJ2-5 better. The TCR comes from a human donor in good health. The sample taken for sequencing was blood. CDR3 amino acids: CASSLVLAGGGETQYF. The DNA for the CDR3 is TGTGCCAGCAGCTTAGTACTAGCGGGGGGAGGAGAGACCCAGTACTTC.